This record looks at one T cell receptor beta chain sequence and its context. The sample belongs to a study of blood T cell repertoires in COVID-19. Study information: Acute-phase and convalescent COVID-19 samples originated in the United States, Italy and Spain. T cells, B-cell-depleted T cells, or PBMCs provided the cDNA or gDNA that served as material.

Original processing notes: Estimation of nucleated cell counts was performed using reference gene primer amplification. This table comes from immunoSEQ multiplex PCR, and its TCRdb copy is limited to in-frame clones, with some not included. From that table come the V and J calls and clone size; the DNA was used to work out D and trimming. In the table there are 200,000 to 300,000 clones, about 88% of which are singletons. Trimming stripped 0 bases from V and 9 bases from J, with 3 bases between. CDR1 MNHNS and CDR2 SASEGT come from the germline V gene. The CDR3 has 11 residues. The rearrangement joins TRBV6-1 to TRBJ2-1, with D uncertain. Input material: peripheral blood. The receptor's source is a man aged 25 to 40 with active or convalescent COVID-19. The CDR3 nucleotides read TGTGCCAGCAGTGAAGCCGGTGAGCAGTTCTTC. Its translation is CASSEAGEQFF.